This T cell receptor beta chain came from a study of blood T cell repertoires in COVID-19. Study-wide context: The United States, Italy and Spain supplied acute and convalescent COVID-19 samples. Sample material is recorded as cDNA or gDNA derived from T cells, B-cell-depleted T cells, or PBMCs.

Original processing notes: Amplified reference gene primers provided the basis for estimating nucleated cell counts. Clones were sequenced by immunoSEQ multiplex PCR, and TCRdb holds only the in-frame ones, with some missing. V and J calls and clone size follow that table, whereas D and trimming were derived from the DNA. The top ten hold approximately 3.4% of the sample, which has over 90,000 clones, roughly nine tenths seen once. The CDR3 extends over 15 amino acids. Sample: peripheral blood. The chain employs TRBV21-1 and TRBJ1-3; the listed D gene, TRBD1, was not tested against the DNA. TRBV21-1 represents a pseudogene. The source of this sequence is a woman aged 55-70 years with acute or convalescent COVID-19. CDR3 sequence reads: CASSKGPGIINTIYF. CDR3 nucleotide sequence: TGTGCCAGCAGCAAAGGACCAGGGATCATAAACACCATATATTTT.